The entry below gives a single T cell receptor (beta chain) sequence along with its context. The sample belongs to a study of blood T cell repertoires in COVID-19. Study-level information: Samples of COVID-19 (acute and convalescent) were obtained from the United States, Italy and Spain. T cells, B-cell-depleted T cells, or PBMCs supplied cDNA or gDNA.

V lost 7 bases and J lost 2; bases outside the gene matches: 7. Germline V gene sequence: CDR1 SQVTM, CDR2 ANQGSEA. This CDR3 contains 14 residues. Repertoires were generated with immunoSEQ multiplex PCR, while TCRdb's copy carries only in-frame clones and drops some. Counted here are 150,000 to 200,000 clones, 75% to 85% occurring once; the ten biggest clones make up 5% to 6%. Grouping used clinical history reported by participants in a survey and questionnaire. Recovery meant two consecutive negative NP/OP PCR tests, professional clearance, or resolved symptoms. Sequences were obtained from PBMCs or T cells enriched from blood (not recorded which). V and J are TRBV29-1 and TRBJ2-5; 10 nucleotides match TRBD2. The receptor comes from a man aged 35-49 years who had recovered from COVID-19. CDR3 protein: CSGTKLAGQETQYF. The CDR3 region has the DNA TGCAGCGGGACCAAACTAGCGGGGCAAGAGACCCAGTACTTC.